Each of the 7 T cell receptor beta chains below was sequenced from the same sample in a study of radiotherapy plus CTLA-4 blockade in lung cancer. The table came from immunoSEQ multiplex PCR; TCRdb's copy has only in-frame clones and leaves some out. The sample consists of tens of thousands of clones, 70% to 80% of them appearing once. The sample here was peripheral blood, taken from a patient treated with radiotherapy plus ipilimumab. The receptors come from a human donor with non-small cell lung cancer whose response to radiotherapy plus ipilimumab could not be evaluated.

This sequence joins TRBV4-1 and TRBJ1-2; D is uncertain. The ends were cut back, 4 bases at V and 0 bases at J, with 9 bases in the middle. Germline CDR1 is MGHRA and CDR2 is YSYEKL. The CDR3 spans 14 residues. The CDR3 sequence is CASSPSGANYGYTF. DNA of the CDR3: TGCGCCAGCAGCCCCTCCGGAGCTAACTATGGCTACACCTTC.

This chain connects TRBV5-5 to TRBJ1-5; D is possibly TRBD1 (5 bases). The CDR3 is 14 amino acids. Germline-derived CDR1 and CDR2 are SGHKS and YYEKEE (reference sequence). The V gene lost 5 bases and the J gene lost 5 bases, with 14 bases spanning the gap. DNA of the CDR3: TGTGCCAGCAGGGAGGGACCCTCTTATCAGCCCCAGCATTTT. Residues: CASREGPSYQPQHF.

J is TRBJ1-1 and V is TRBV27, with D possibly TRBD1 on 6 matching bases. Trimming left V 4 bases short and J 4 bases short, with 13 bases between. The CDR3 is made up of 14 amino acids. CDR1 is MNHEY and CDR2 is SMNVEV in the germline V gene (reference sequence). This chain's CDR3 is CASSSWTAGTEAFF. As DNA, the CDR3 is TGTGCCAGCAGTTCGTGGACAGCCGGCACTGAAGCTTTCTTT.

V gene TRBV7-2 combines with J gene TRBJ1-4, with D unclear. Trimming cost V 4 bases and J 8 bases, with 17 bases left between them. Per the germline V gene, CDR1 is SGHTA and CDR2 is FQGNSA. This CDR3 region has 15 residues. In DNA form, the CDR3 reads TGTGCCAGCAGCTCTGGGCCCCTCCGTGGAGAAAAACTGTTTTTT. Its translation is CASSSGPLRGEKLFF.

The chain is built from TRBV4-3 and TRBJ1-1; a possible D gene is TRBD1 (5 bases). The V end lost 3 bases, the J end lost 4 bases, and 9 bases lay between the germline ends. CDR1 LGHNA and CDR2 YSLEER come from the germline V gene. The CDR3 has 13 residues. The CDR3 coding sequence is TGCGCCAGCAGCCAGCAGGGTAGCACTGAAGCTTTCTTT. Translation gives CASSQQGSTEAFF.

This chain connects TRBV5-6 to TRBJ2-7; TRBD1 matches 7 bases. Germline loops: CDR1 SGHDT, CDR2 YYEEEE. CDR3 length equals 15 residues. Trimming at V came to 3 bases and at J to 6 bases, leaving 12 bases not matched to a gene. CDR3 DNA: TGTGCCAGCAGCTCTGAGACAGGGAGACTGGTCGAGCAGTACTTC. Residues: CASSSETGRLVEQYF.

CDR3: CASSLLTGATEAFF. DNA of the CDR3: TGTGCCAGCAGTTTATTGACAGGGGCCACTGAAGCTTTCTTT. This chain links TRBV28 with TRBJ1-1; 8 positions match TRBD1. Germline trimming cut 1 base from V and 4 bases from J; bases unmatched to any gene: 2. The CDR3 is made up of 14 amino acids. The germline gives CDR1 MDHEN, CDR2 SYDVKM. Full variable domain (rest looked up from reference TRBV28 and TRBJ1-1): DVKVTQSSRYLVKRTGEKVFLECVQDMDHENMFWYRQDPGLGLRLIYFSYDVKMKEKGDIPEGYSVSREKKERFSLILESASTNQTSMYLCASSLLTGATEAFFGQGTRLTVV.